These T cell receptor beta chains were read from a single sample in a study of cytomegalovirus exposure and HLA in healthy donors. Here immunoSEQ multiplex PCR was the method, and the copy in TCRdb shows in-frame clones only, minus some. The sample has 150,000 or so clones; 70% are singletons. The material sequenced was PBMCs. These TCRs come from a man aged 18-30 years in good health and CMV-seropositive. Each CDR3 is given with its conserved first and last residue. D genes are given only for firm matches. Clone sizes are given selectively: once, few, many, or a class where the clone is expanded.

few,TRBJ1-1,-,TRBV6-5,CASSYSRGRLGTEAFF,TGTGCCAGCAGTTACTCAAGGGGAAGGTTGGGCACTGAAGCTTTCTTT
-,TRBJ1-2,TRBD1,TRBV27,CASIAASGGSYGYTF,TGTGCCAGCATTGCAGCGTCAGGGGGCAGTTATGGCTACACCTTC
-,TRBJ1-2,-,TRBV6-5,CASSKAAGYGYTF,TGTGCCAGCAGTAAGGCGGCCGGGTATGGCTACACCTTC
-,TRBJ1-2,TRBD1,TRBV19,CATSPPTGGNYGYTF,TGTGCCACTAGCCCACCCACAGGGGGGAACTATGGCTACACCTTC
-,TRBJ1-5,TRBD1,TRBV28,CASSLPRDRGFQPQHF,TGTGCCAGCAGTTTGCCCCGGGACAGGGGTTTTCAGCCCCAGCATTTT
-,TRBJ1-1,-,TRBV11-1,CASSLMGRNTEAFF,TGTGCCAGCAGCTTAATGGGCCGGAACACTGAAGCTTTCTTT
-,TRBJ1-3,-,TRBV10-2,CASSEPKTLYSGNTIYF,TGCGCCAGCAGTGAGCCTAAGACACTTTACTCTGGAAACACCATATATTTT
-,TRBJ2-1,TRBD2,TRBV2,CASSYLAGERSEQFF,TGTGCCAGCAGTTATCTAGCGGGAGAACGAAGCGAGCAGTTCTTC
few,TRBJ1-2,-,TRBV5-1,CASSTGQLKNYGYTF,TGCGCCAGCAGCACGGGACAACTTAAGAACTATGGCTACACCTTC
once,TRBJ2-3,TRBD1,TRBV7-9,CASSTGASTDTQYF,TGTGCCAGCTCGACAGGGGCTAGCACAGATACGCAGTATTTT
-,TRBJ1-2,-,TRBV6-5,CASSGRPQGGYTF,TGTGCCAGCAGCGGACGGCCCCAGGGTGGCTACACCTTC
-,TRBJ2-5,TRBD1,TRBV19,CASSITGEETQYF,TGTGCCAGTAGTATAACAGGGGAGGAGACCCAGTACTTC
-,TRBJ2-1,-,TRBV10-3,CALRAGVSYNEQFF,TGTGCCCTGCGAGCAGGGGTCTCCTACAATGAGCAGTTCTTC
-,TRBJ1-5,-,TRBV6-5,CASSHTRAGNQPQHF,TGTGCCAGCAGTCATACCAGGGCAGGCAATCAGCCCCAGCATTTT
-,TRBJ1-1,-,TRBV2,CASRVTGTEAFF,TGTGCCAGCAGGGTAACAGGGACAGAAGCTTTCTTT
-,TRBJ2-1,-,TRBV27,CASSNNRGTSYNEQFF,TGTGCCAGCAGTAACAACCGGGGGACTTCCTACAATGAGCAGTTCTTC
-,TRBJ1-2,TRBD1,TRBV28,CASSQTGDGYTF,TGTGCCAGCAGCCAGACAGGGGATGGCTACACCTTC
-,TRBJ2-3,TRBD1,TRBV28,CASSLKTGGSPTDTQYF,TGTGCCAGCAGCCTAAAAACAGGGGGAAGTCCAACAGATACGCAGTATTTT
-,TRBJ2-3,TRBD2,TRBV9,CASSVVPSGGTKTDTQYF,TGTGCCAGCAGCGTAGTCCCTAGCGGGGGGACAAAGACAGATACGCAGTATTTT
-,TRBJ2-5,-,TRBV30,CAWSPFSFPETQYF,TGTGCCTGGAGTCCTTTTAGTTTCCCAGAGACCCAGTACTTC
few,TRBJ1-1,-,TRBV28,CASSIPPVQGPYTEAFF,TGTGCCAGCAGCATCCCCCCGGTACAGGGACCATACACTGAAGCTTTCTTT
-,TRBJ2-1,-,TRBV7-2,CASSSRTPLILF,TGTGCCAGCAGCTCCAGGACTCCCTTAATCCTCTTC
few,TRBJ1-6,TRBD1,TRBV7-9,CASSLGDSYNSPLHF,TGTGCCAGCAGCCTGGGGGACAGTTATAATTCACCCCTCCACTTT
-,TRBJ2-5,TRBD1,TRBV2,CASSAGTGRETQYF,TGTGCCAGCAGTGCCGGGACAGGGCGAGAGACCCAGTACTTC
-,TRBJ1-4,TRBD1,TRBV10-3,CAIRQGSATNEKLFF,TGTGCCATCAGACAGGGGTCTGCAACTAATGAAAAACTGTTTTTT
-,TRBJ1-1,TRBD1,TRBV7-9,CASSQGSQGAANVEAFF,TGTGCCAGCAGCCAAGGGAGTCAGGGGGCCGCTAATGTTGAAGCTTTCTTT
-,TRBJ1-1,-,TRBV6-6,CASSYVSGNTEAFF,TGTGCCAGCAGTTACGTTTCGGGGAACACTGAAGCTTTCTTT
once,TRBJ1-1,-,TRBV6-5,CAGSYYRGLEAFF,TGTGCCGGCAGTTACTATCGGGGGTTAGAAGCTTTCTTT
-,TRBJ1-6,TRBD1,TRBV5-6,CASRGTGGSPLHF,TGTGCCAGCAGGGGGACAGGGGGATCACCCCTCCACTTT
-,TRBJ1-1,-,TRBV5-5,CASSLGDGGTEAFF,TGTGCCAGCAGCTTGGGAGACGGGGGGACTGAAGCTTTCTTT
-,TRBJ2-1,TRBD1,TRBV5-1,CASSRDRGTYNEQFF,TGCGCCAGCAGCCGAGACAGGGGGACCTACAATGAGCAGTTCTTC
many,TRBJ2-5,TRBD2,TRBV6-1,CASSDLGLAGGARTQYF,TGTGCCAGCAGTGACTTGGGACTAGCGGGAGGGGCCCGGACCCAGTACTTC
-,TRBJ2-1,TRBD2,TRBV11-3,CASSPGLAEHNEQFF,TGTGCCAGCAGCCCGGGGCTAGCGGAACACAATGAGCAGTTCTTC
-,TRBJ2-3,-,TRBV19,CASSVGGSDTQYF,TGTGCCAGTAGTGTGGGGGGATCAGATACGCAGTATTTT
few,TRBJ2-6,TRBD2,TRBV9,CASSFAGGGSGANVLTF,TGTGCCAGCAGCTTCGCCGGGGGGGGCTCTGGGGCCAACGTCCTGACTTTC
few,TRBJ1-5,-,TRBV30,CAWSVGRGDNQPQHF,TGTGCCTGGAGTGTCGGCAGGGGAGACAATCAGCCCCAGCATTTT
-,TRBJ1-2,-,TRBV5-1,CASSPTLEVGGYTF,TGCGCCAGCAGCCCCACCTTGGAGGTCGGCGGCTACACCTTC
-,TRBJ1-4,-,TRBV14,CASSQDHGGASLATNEKLFF,TGTGCCAGCAGCCAAGATCATGGGGGGGCCAGTCTCGCAACTAATGAAAAACTGTTTTTT
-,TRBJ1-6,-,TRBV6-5,CASSRRDTYNSPLHF,TGTGCCAGCAGTCGCCGGGACACCTATAATTCACCCCTCCACTTT
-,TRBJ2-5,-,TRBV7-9,CASSPGLGAVETQYF,TGTGCCAGCAGCCCCGGATTAGGGGCGGTAGAGACCCAGTACTTC
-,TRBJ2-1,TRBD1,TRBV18,CASSPSVGQGSYNEQFF,TGTGCCAGCTCACCATCCGTGGGACAGGGATCCTACAATGAGCAGTTCTTC
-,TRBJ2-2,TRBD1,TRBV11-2,CASSATGLGELFF,TGTGCCAGCAGCGCGACAGGGCTCGGGGAGCTGTTTTTT
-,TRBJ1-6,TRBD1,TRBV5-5,CASSLMDRNSPLHF,TGTGCCAGCAGCTTGATGGACAGGAATTCACCCCTCCACTTT
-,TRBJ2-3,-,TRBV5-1,CASSQVSSVITDTQYF,TGCGCCAGCAGCCAGGTCTCTAGCGTAATCACAGATACGCAGTATTTT
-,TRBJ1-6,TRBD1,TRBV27,CASTSGTENSPLHF,TGTGCCAGCACCTCCGGGACAGAGAATTCACCCCTCCACTTT
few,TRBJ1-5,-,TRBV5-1,CASSLAGGENQPQHF,TGCGCCAGCAGCTTGGCCGGGGGGGAGAATCAGCCCCAGCATTTT
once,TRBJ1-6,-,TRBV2,CASQGQYSPLHF,TGTGCCAGCCAGGGGCAGTACTCACCCCTCCACTTT
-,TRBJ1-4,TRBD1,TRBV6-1,CASSEAPGQGPEKLFF,TGTGCCAGCAGTGAAGCGCCGGGACAGGGACCTGAAAAACTGTTTTTT
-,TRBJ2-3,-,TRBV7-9,CASQNLQLEVGTDTQYF,TGTGCCAGCCAGAACCTTCAACTAGAAGTCGGCACAGATACGCAGTATTTT
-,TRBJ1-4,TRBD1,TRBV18,CASSPRTGDNEKLFF,TGTGCCAGCTCACCCAGGACAGGGGATAATGAAAAACTGTTTTTT
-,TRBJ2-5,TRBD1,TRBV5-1,CASSPGQEDGTQYF,TGCGCCAGCAGCCCTGGACAGGAGGACGGGACCCAGTACTTC
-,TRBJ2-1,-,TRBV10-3,CAISGGGNNEQFF,TGTGCCATCAGCGGCGGAGGGAACAATGAGCAGTTCTTC
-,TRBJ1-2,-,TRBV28,CASSISYGYTF,TGTGCCAGCAGTATTAGCTATGGCTACACCTTC
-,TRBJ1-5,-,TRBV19,CASRPTNSNQPQHF,TGTGCCAGCAGGCCGACTAATAGCAATCAGCCCCAGCATTTT
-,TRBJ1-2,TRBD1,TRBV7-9,CASSFGTDYGYTF,TGTGCCAGCAGCTTCGGGACAGACTATGGCTACACCTTC
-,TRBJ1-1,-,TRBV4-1,CASSRVTENTEAFF,TGCGCCAGCAGCCGGGTGACAGAGAACACTGAAGCTTTCTTT
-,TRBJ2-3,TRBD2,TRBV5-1,CASTLGVAGGFTDTQYF,TGCGCCAGCACCCTCGGGGTAGCGGGGGGTTTCACAGATACGCAGTATTTT